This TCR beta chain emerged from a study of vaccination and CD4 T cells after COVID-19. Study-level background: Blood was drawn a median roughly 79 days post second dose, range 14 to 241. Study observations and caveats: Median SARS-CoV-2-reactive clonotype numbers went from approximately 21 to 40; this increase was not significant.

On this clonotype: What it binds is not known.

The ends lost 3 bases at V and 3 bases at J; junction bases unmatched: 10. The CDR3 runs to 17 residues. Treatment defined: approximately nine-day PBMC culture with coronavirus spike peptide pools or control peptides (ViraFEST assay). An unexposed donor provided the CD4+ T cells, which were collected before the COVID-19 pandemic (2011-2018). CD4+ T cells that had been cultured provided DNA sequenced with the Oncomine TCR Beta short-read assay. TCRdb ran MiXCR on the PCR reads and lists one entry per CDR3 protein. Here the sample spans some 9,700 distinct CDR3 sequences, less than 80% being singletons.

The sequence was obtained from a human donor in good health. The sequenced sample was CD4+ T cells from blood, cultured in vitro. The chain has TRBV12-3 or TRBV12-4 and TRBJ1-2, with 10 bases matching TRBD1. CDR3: CASSFATGTGVHYGYTF. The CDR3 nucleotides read TGTGCCAGCAGTTTTGCAACCGGGACAGGGGTGCACTATGGCTACACCTTC.